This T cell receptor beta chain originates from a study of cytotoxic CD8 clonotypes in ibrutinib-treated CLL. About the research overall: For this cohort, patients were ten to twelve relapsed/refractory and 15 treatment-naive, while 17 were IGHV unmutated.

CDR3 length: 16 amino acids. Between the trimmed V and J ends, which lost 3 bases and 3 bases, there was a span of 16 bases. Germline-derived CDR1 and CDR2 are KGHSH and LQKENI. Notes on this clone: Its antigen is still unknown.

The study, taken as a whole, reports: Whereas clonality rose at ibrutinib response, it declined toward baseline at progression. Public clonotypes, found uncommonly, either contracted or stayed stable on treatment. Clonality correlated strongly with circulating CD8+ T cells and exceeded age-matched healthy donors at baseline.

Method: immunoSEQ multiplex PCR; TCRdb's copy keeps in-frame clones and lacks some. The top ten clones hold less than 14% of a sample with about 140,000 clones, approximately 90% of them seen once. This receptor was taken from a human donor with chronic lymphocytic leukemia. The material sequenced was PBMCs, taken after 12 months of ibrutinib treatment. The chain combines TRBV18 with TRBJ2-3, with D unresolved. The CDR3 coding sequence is TGTGCCAGCTCACCTTCAGTCGGCGTAGTAACAGATACGCAGTATTTT. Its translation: CASSPSVGVVTDTQYF.